These 5 T cell receptor beta chains share one sample of origin, sequenced in a study of cytomegalovirus exposure and HLA in healthy donors. Primers included in the PCR were 60 Vbeta and 13 Jbeta primers. Here immunoSEQ multiplex PCR was the method, and the copy in TCRdb shows in-frame clones only, minus some. The sample has over 200,000 clones, and its top ten clones hold more than 0.75%. Sequencing used PBMCs. The source is a woman in her 30s in good health and CMV-seropositive.

This rearrangement joins TRBV20-1 to TRBJ2-1; 8 bases are a match to TRBD1. Looked up from germline, CDR1 is DFQATT and CDR2 is SNEGSKA (reference sequence). This CDR3 is 10 amino acids long. DNA for the CDR3: TGCCCCCAGGGGGCAGATGAGCAGTTCTTC. It encodes CPQGADEQFF.

The chain recombines TRBV4-1 with TRBJ1-4, with TRBD1 as a possible D gene (5 bases). V lost 0 bases, J lost 4 bases, and 9 bases lay in between. Germline V gene data show CDR1 as MGHRA and CDR2 as YSYEKL. This CDR3 is 15 amino acids long. The CDR3 DNA is TGCGCCAGCAGCCAAGATCTAAGGGGTAATGAAAAACTGTTTTTT. Translation gives CASSQDLRGNEKLFF.

The genes are TRBV19 and TRBJ2-3; a weak D match, TRBD1 (5 bases). The germline V and J ends were trimmed by 6 bases and 6 bases, with 13 bases remaining between them. This CDR3 is built from 13 residues. The germline V gene encodes CDR1 LNHDA and CDR2 SQIVND (reference sequence). CDR3 protein: CASSPQGPDTQYF. The CDR3 DNA follows: TGTGCCAGTAGCCCTCAGGGTCCGGATACGCAGTATTTT.

The DNA of the CDR3 is TGTGCCAGCAGCGACAGGGAATTCACTGAAGCTTTCTTT. Translation gives CASSDREFTEAFF. The rearrangement joins TRBV14 to TRBJ1-1, with 7 positions matching TRBD1. The CDR3 has 13 amino acids. The V gene end was trimmed by 5 bases and the J gene end by 4 bases; junction bases not matched to a gene: 4. Per the germline V gene, CDR1 is SGHDN and CDR2 is FVKESK.

The chain employs TRBV5-4 and TRBJ2-1; 8 bases line up with TRBD1. This CDR3 comprises 15 residues. Germline trimming cut 5 bases from V and 6 bases from J; bases unmatched to any gene: 10. Germline values: CDR1 SGHNT, CDR2 YYREEE (reference sequence). The CDR3 DNA sequence: TGTGCCAGCAGGGGGGCAAGGACAGGGTCCAATGAGCAGTTCTTC. Translation: CASRGARTGSNEQFF.